This TCR beta chain was captured in a study of T cell responses to AZD1222 COVID-19 vaccine. Assay: immunoSEQ multiplex PCR; the TCRdb copy retains only in-frame clones and omits some. The table has fewer than 200,000 clones, 80% to 90% seen once. Analysis merged second doses at about 4 or about 12 weeks. J lost 7 bases, V lost 7 bases, and 9 bases had no gene match. In germline, CDR1 is MNHEY, CDR2 SVGAGI. The length of the CDR3 is 15 residues. The chain uses TRBV6-5 and TRBJ2-2, with 10 bases fitting TRBD2. The receptor was isolated from an adult who received the AZD1222 COVID-19 vaccine. This sample comprised peripheral blood, obtained 28 days after the second AZD1222 dose. The CDR3 coding sequence is TGTGCCAGCACCTTAGCGGGGGGCCCTGGCGGGGAGCTGTTTTTT. Translating gives CASTLAGGPGGELFF.